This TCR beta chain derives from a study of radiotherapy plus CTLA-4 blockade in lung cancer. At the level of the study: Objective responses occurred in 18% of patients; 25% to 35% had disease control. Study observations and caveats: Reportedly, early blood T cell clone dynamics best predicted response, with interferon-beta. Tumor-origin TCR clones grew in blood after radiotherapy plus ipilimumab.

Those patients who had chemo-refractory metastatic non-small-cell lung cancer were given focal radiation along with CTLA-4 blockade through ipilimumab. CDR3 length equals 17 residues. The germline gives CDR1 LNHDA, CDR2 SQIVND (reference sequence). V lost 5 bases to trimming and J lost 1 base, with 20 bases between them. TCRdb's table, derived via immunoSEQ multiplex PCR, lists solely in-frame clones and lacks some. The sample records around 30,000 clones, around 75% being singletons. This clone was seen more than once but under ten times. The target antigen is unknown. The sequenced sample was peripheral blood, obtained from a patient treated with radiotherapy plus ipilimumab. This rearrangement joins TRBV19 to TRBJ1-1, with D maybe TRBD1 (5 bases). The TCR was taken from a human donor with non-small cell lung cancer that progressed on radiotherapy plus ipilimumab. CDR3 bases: TGTGCCAGTAGTCCTAAACCTGGGACCTCGGGGAACACTGAAGCTTTCTTT. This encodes CASSPKPGTSGNTEAFF.